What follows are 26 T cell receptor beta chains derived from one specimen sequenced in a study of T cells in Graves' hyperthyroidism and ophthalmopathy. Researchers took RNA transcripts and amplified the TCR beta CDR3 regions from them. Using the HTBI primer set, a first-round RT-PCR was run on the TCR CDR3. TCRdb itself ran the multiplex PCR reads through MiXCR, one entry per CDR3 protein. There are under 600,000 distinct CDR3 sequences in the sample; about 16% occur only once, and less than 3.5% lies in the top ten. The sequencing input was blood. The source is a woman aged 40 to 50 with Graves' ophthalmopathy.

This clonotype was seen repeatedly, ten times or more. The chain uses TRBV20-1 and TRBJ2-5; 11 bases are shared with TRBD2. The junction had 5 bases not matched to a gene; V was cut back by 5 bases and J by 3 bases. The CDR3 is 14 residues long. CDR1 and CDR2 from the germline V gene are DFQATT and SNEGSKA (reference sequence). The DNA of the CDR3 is TGCAGTGCTCGTAGCGGGGGGGCGGAAGAGACCCAGTACTTC. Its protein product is CSARSGGAEETQYF.

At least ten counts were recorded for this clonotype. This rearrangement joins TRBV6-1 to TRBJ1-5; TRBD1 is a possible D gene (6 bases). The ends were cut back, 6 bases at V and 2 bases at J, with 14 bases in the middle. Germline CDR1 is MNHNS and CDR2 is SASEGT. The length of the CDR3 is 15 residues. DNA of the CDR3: TGTGCCAGCAGATCCACAGGGTCGGGCAATCAGCCCCAGCATTTT. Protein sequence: CASRSTGSGNQPQHF.

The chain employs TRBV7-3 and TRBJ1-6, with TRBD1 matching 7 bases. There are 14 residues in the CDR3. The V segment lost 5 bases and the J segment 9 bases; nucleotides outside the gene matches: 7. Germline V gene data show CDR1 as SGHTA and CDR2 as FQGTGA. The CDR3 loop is CASSRDRWGSPLHF. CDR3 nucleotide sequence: TGTGCCAGCAGCAGGGACAGATGGGGTTCACCCCTCCACTTT.

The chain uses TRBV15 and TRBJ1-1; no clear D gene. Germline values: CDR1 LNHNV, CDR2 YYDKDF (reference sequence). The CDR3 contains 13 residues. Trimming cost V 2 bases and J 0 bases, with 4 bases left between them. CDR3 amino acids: CATSRSMNTEAFF. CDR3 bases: TGTGCCACCAGCAGAAGCATGAACACTGAAGCTTTCTTT.

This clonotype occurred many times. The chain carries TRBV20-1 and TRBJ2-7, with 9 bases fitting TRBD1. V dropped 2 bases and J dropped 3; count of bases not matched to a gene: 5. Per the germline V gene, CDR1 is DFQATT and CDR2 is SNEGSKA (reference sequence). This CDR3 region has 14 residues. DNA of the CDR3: TGCAGTGCTAGATTCCCGGGACAGGGCTACGAGCAGTACTTC. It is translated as CSARFPGQGYEQYF.

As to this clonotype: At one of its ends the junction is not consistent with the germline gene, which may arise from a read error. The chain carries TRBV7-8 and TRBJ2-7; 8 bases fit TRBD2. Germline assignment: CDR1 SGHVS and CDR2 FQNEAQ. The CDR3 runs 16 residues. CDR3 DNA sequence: TGTGCCGGCAGCCTCACGGGGGGGAGGTTTTCCTACGAGCAGTACTTC. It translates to CAGSLTGGRFSYEQYF.

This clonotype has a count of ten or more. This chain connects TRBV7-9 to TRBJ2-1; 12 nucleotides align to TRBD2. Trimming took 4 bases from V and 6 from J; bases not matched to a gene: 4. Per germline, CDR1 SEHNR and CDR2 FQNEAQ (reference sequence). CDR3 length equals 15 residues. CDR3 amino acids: CASSSGLAGINEQFF. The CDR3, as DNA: TGTGCCAGCAGCTCCGGACTAGCGGGAATCAATGAGCAGTTCTTC.

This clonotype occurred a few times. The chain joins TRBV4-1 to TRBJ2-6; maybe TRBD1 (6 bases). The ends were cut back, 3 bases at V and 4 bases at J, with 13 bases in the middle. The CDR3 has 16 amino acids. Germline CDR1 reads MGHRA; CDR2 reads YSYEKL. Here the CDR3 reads CASSQKGQWGANVLTF. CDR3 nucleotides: TGCGCCAGCAGCCAGAAAGGACAGTGGGGGGCCAACGTCCTGACTTTC.

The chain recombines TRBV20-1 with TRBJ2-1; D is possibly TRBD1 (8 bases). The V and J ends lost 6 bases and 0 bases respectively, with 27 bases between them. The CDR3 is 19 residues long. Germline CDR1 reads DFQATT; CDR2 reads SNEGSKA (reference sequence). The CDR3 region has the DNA TGCAGTGCGGGGGGGGCGCCCAGGACAGGGCGAAGCTCCTACAATGAGCAGTTCTTC. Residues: CSAGGAPRTGRSSYNEQFF.

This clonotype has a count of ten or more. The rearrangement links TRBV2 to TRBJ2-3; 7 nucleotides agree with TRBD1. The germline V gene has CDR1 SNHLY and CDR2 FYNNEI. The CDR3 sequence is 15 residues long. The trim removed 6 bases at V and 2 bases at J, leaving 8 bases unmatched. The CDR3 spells CASRNDRASTDTQYF. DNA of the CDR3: TGTGCCAGCAGGAACGACAGGGCCTCCACAGATACGCAGTATTTT.

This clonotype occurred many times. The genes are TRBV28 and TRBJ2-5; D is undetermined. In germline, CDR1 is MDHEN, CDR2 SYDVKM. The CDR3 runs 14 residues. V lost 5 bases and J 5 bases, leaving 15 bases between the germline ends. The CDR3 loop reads CASSAPPTGETQYF. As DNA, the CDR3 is TGTGCCAGCAGTGCACCGCCGACCGGGGAGACCCAGTACTTC.

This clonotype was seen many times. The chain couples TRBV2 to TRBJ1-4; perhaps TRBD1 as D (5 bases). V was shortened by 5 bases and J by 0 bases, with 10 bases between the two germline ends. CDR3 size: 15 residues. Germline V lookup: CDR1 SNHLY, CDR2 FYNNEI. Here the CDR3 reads CASSHRSTTNEKLFF. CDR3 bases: TGTGCCAGCAGTCACAGGAGTACAACTAATGAAAAACTGTTTTTT.

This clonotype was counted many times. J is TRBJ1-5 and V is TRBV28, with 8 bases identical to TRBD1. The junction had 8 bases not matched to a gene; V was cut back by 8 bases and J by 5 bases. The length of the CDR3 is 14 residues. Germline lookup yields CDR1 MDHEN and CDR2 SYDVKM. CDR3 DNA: TGTGCCAGCCTGCCAGGGGGCTTTGATCAGCCCCAGCATTTT. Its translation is CASLPGGFDQPQHF.

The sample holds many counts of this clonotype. The CDR3 nucleotides read TGTGCCAGCAGCTTGTCAGGGAGCACCGGGGAGCTGTTTTTT. Translated, it gives CASSLSGSTGELFF. V usage is TRBV5-6 and J usage is TRBJ2-2; D is perhaps TRBD1 or TRBD2 (5 bases each). V was cut by 1 base and J by 4 bases, with 8 bases left in between. CDR3 length: 14 residues. From germline, CDR1 is SGHDT and CDR2 YYEEEE.

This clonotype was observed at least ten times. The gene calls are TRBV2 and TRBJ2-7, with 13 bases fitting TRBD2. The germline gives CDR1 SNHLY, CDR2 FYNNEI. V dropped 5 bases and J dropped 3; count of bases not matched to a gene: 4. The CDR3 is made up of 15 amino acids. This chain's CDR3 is CASSMGTSGIYEQYF. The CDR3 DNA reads TGTGCCAGCAGTATGGGGACTAGCGGGATCTACGAGCAGTACTTC.

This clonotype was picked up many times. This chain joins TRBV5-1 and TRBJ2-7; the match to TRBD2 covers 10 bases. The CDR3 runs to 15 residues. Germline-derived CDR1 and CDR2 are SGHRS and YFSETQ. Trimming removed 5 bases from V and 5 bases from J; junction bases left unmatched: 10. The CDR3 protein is CASRTDSGRQNEQYF. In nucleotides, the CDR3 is TGCGCCAGCAGGACGGATAGCGGGAGGCAGAACGAGCAGTACTTC.

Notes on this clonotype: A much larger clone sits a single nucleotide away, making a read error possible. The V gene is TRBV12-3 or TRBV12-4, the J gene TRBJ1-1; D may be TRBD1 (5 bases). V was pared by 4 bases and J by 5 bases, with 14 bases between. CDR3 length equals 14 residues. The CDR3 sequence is CASSSPRRGTEAFF. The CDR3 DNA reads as TGTGCCAGCAGTTCCCCTCGACGGGGGACTGAAGCTTTCTTT.

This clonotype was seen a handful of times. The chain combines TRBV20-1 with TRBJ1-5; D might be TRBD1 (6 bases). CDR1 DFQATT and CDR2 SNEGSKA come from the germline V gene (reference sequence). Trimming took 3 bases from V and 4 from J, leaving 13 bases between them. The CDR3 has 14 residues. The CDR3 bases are TGCAGTGCTAGTAAGGGGGGCCCGAATCAGCCCCAGCATTTT. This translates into CSASKGGPNQPQHF.

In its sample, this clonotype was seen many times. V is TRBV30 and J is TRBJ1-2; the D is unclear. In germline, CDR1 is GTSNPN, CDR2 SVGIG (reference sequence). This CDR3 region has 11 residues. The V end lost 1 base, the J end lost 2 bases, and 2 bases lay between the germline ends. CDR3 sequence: CAWSANYGYTF. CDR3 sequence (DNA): TGTGCCTGGAGTGCAAACTATGGCTACACCTTC.

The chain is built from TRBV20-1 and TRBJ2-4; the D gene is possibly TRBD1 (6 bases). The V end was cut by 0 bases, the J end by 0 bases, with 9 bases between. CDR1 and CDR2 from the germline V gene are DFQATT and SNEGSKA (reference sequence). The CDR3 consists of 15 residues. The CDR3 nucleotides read TGCAGTGCTAGAGAGGGGGCGCTAGCCAAAAACATTCAGTACTTC. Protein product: CSAREGALAKNIQYF.

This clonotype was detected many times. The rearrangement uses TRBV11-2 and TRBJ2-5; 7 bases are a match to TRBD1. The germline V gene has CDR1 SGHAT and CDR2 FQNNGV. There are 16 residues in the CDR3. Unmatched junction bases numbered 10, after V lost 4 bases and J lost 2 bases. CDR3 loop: CASSSRGDRAQETQYF. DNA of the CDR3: TGTGCCAGCAGCTCCAGAGGGGACAGAGCACAAGAGACCCAGTACTTC.

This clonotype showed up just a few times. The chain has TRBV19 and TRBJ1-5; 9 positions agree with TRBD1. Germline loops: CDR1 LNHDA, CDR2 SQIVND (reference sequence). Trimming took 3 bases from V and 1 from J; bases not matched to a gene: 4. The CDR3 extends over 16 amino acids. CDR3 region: CASSISGQGSNQPQHF. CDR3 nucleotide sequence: TGTGCCAGTAGTATCTCCGGACAGGGGAGCAATCAGCCCCAGCATTTT.

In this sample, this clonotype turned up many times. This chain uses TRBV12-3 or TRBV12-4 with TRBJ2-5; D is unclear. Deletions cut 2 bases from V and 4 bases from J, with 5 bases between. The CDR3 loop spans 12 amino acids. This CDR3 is CASSLSVETQYF. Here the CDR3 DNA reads TGTGCCAGCAGTTTAAGCGTAGAGACCCAGTACTTC.

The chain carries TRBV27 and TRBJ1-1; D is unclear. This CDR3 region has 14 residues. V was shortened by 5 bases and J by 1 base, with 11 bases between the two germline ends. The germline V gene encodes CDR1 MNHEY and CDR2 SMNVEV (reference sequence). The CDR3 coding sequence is TGTGCCAGCAGTCCCCGATACAAGAACACTGAAGCTTTCTTT. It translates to CASSPRYKNTEAFF.

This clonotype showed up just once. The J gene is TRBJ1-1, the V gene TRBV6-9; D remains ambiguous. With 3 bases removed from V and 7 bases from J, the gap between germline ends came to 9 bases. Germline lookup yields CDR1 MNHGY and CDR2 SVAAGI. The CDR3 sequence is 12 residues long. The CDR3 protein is CASSYSLSEAFF. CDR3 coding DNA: TGTGCCAGCAGTTACAGTCTCAGTGAAGCTTTCTTT.

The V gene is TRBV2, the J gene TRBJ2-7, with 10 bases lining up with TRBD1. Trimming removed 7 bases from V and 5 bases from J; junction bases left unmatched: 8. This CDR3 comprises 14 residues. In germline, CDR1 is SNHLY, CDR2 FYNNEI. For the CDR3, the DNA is TGTGCCAGCAAACGACAGGGGGCGCGGGACGAGCAGTACTTC. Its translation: CASKRQGARDEQYF. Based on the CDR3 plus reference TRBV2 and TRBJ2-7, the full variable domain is EPEVTQTPSHQVTQMGQEVILRCVPISNHLYFYWYRQILGQKVEFLVSFYNNEISEKSEIFDDQFSVERPDGSNFTLKIRSTKLEDSAMYFCASKRQGARDEQYFGPGTRLTVT.